Below, one T cell receptor beta chain is given with its context. This table comes from immunoSEQ multiplex PCR, and its TCRdb copy is limited to in-frame clones, with some not included. This table has fewer than 300,000 clones, more than 70% appearing once. The sample belongs to a study of blood T cell repertoires in COVID-19. Germline-derived CDR1 and CDR2 are SGDLS and YYNGEE. Trimming removed 2 bases from V and 2 bases from J; junction bases left unmatched: 1. The CDR3 loop spans 15 amino acids. The rearrangement uses TRBV9 and TRBJ2-2; TRBD1 matches 9 bases. The sequence derives from a man at least 80 years old with acute or convalescent COVID-19. The specimen was peripheral blood. CDR3 nucleotide sequence: TGTGCCAGCAGCGTGACAGGGGGAAACACCGGGGAGCTGTTTTTT. Its translation is CASSVTGGNTGELFF.